The clone carrying this T cell receptor beta chain was seen a handful of times. The data were obtained in a study of blood T cell repertoires in COVID-19. Background on the study: From the United States, Italy and Spain came samples of acute and convalescent COVID-19. PBMCs, B-cell-depleted T cells, or T cells provided the cDNA or gDNA that made up the material.

Trimming stripped 2 bases from V and 0 bases from J, with 7 bases between. The CDR3 contains 15 residues. CDR1 and CDR2 (germline): MDHEN, SYDVKM. The table came from immunoSEQ multiplex PCR; TCRdb's copy has only in-frame clones and leaves some out. The table lists around 120,000 clones, 80% to 90% of them singletons. This sequence originates from a woman in her 70s with acute or convalescent COVID-19. The J gene is TRBJ1-4, the V gene TRBV28; a possible D gene is TRBD1 (6 bases). Material for sequencing was peripheral blood. CDR3 bases: TGTGCCAGCAGTTTAGGGACAACAACTAATGAAAAACTGTTTTTT. Its translation: CASSLGTTTNEKLFF.